This entry lists 18 T cell receptor beta chains sequenced from one sample in a study of T cells in Graves' hyperthyroidism and ophthalmopathy. TCR beta CDR3 region amplification was performed from RNA transcripts. HTBI primers were used for first-round RT-PCR of the TCR CDR3. Each CDR3 protein gets one entry after TCRdb re-called the multiplex PCR reads with MiXCR. The sample carries hundreds of thousands of distinct CDR3 sequences, 24% recorded once. The material sequenced was blood. Receptors originate from a woman under 40 with Graves' ophthalmopathy.

V usage is TRBV7-8 and J usage is TRBJ2-7; TRBD2 matches at 13 bases. Per germline, CDR1 SGHVS and CDR2 FQNEAQ. CDR3 length equals 16 residues. Trimming took 5 bases from V and 6 from J; bases not matched to a gene: 10. CDR3 protein: CASSTQTSGRPSEQYF. The DNA of the CDR3 is TGTGCCAGCAGCACTCAGACTAGCGGGAGGCCTTCCGAGCAGTACTTC.

With respect to this clonotype: A read error may produce the germline difference seen at one junction end. The rearrangement links TRBV7-3 to TRBJ2-2; the D gene is possibly TRBD1 (5 bases). CDR1 is SGHTA and CDR2 is FQGTGA in the germline V gene. The CDR3 contains 17 residues. CDR3 sequence: CVSSWKPPGLQAGELFF. The CDR3 region has the DNA TGTGTCAGCAGCTGGAAACCCCCAGGGCTACAGGCCGGGGAGCTGTTTTTT.

This clonotype was seen a few times. The chain employs TRBV20-1 and TRBJ2-7; 12 nucleotides line up with TRBD1. V lost 6 bases to trimming and J lost 5 bases; unmatched junction nucleotides: 8. This CDR3 comprises 14 residues. In germline, CDR1 is DFQATT, CDR2 SNEGSKA (reference sequence). Written as DNA, the CDR3 is TGCAGTGCGGACCGGGACAGGGGGCCGAACGAGCAGTACTTC. It encodes CSADRDRGPNEQYF.

This clonotype was recorded at least ten times. The genes are TRBV6-1 and TRBJ2-7, with D possibly being TRBD1 or TRBD2 (5 bases each). The V gene lost 1 base and the J gene lost 13 bases, with 14 bases spanning the gap. This CDR3 has 12 residues. Germline CDR1 and CDR2: MNHNS and SASEGT. This CDR3 reads CASSEGPGTTYF. For the CDR3, the DNA is TGTGCCAGCAGTGAAGGACCCGGGACCACCTACTTC.

This clonotype was found many times. The chain links TRBV7-9 to TRBJ2-7, with unresolved D. The V and J ends lost 5 bases and 2 bases respectively, with 13 bases between them. Germline CDR1 SEHNR, CDR2 FQNEAQ (reference sequence). This CDR3 region has 14 residues. CDR3 DNA: TGTGCCAGCAGCCAACCCACTGCTACCTACGAGCAGTACTTC. Its translation is CASSQPTATYEQYF.

This clonotype was found many times. The chain recombines TRBV9 with TRBJ1-2, with a possible D match to TRBD1 (5 bases). This CDR3 spans 15 amino acids. Germline V gives CDR1 SGDLS, CDR2 YYNGEE. The V end was cut by 0 bases, the J end by 3 bases, with 12 bases between. As DNA, the CDR3 is TGTGCCAGCAGCGTAGGCTGGGCGGGGGACTATGGCTACACCTTC. This translates into CASSVGWAGDYGYTF.

The chain couples TRBV6-2 or TRBV6-3 to TRBJ1-2; D is ambiguous. Germline-derived CDR1 and CDR2 are MNHEY and SVGEGT. The V gene lost 7 bases and the J gene lost 5 bases, with 11 bases spanning the gap. This CDR3 comprises 12 residues. The CDR3 loop is CASNSLGYGYTF. CDR3 DNA sequence: TGTGCCAGCAACTCCCTGGGATATGGCTACACCTTC.

In its sample, this clonotype was seen many times. The chain couples TRBV2 to TRBJ2-3; 10 bases fit TRBD2. The CDR3 extends over 15 amino acids. V was clipped by 8 bases and J by 2 bases; unmatched bases: 7. Germline loops: CDR1 SNHLY, CDR2 FYNNEI. The CDR3 DNA is TGTGCCAGCGAGGGGACTAGCGATTACACAGATACGCAGTATTTT. Translating it yields CASEGTSDYTDTQYF.

The chain uses TRBV6-1 and TRBJ2-3, with TRBD2 identical over 10 bases. V lost 7 bases, J lost 5 bases, and 9 bases stayed unmatched. The CDR3 spans 15 residues. In germline, CDR1 is MNHNS, CDR2 SASEGT. The DNA of the CDR3 is TGTGCCAGCATCCCAGCGGGGGGGTCTCTAGATACGCAGTATTTT. It specifies CASIPAGGSLDTQYF.

This sequence joins TRBV20-1 and TRBJ1-3; the D is unclear. V was trimmed by 1 base and J by 0 bases, leaving 7 bases between them. The germline V gene encodes CDR1 DFQATT and CDR2 SNEGSKA (reference sequence). CDR3 length: 14 residues. CDR3 coding DNA: TGCAGTGCTAGAGGGCCAGTCTCTGGAAACACCATATATTTT. This sequence encodes CSARGPVSGNTIYF.

The rearrangement uses TRBV5-1 and TRBJ2-5; TRBD2 aligns across 7 bases. The germline V gene encodes CDR1 SGHRS and CDR2 YFSETQ. The CDR3 totals 13 residues. After removal of 2 bases from V and 5 bases from J, the junction contained 3 bases not matched to a gene. CDR3 DNA sequence: TGCGCCAGCAGCTTTAGCGGGCCGGAGACCCAGTACTTC. Amino acid sequence: CASSFSGPETQYF.

This clonotype was counted many times. The V gene is TRBV6-2 or TRBV6-3, the J gene TRBJ1-1; 7 bases agree with TRBD1. CDR3 size: 16 residues. Trimming cost V 0 bases and J 7 bases; bases outside gene matches: 11. Germline CDR1 reads MNHEY; CDR2 reads SVGEGT. For the CDR3, the DNA is TGTGCCAGCAGTTACTCGGACAGGTCTAGGTGGGTTGAAGCTTTCTTT. Protein: CASSYSDRSRWVEAFF.

This clonotype came up many times. Here the CDR3 reads CASSYPDRGNTGELFF. CDR3 in DNA: TGTGCCAGCAGCTACCCGGACAGGGGGAACACCGGGGAGCTGTTTTTT. The J gene is TRBJ2-2, the V gene TRBV12-3 or TRBV12-4, with 9 bases that match TRBD1. Losses at the gene ends were 6 bases for V and 1 base for J; bases not matched to a gene: 6. This CDR3 region has 16 residues.

The V gene is TRBV5-1, the J gene TRBJ2-5, with 11 bases aligning to TRBD2. There are 15 residues in the CDR3. Germline lookup yields CDR1 SGHRS and CDR2 YFSETQ. Losses at the gene ends were 3 bases for V and 0 bases for J; bases not matched to a gene: 1. DNA of the CDR3: TGCGCCAGCAGCTGGACTAGCGGGTACCAAGAGACCCAGTACTTC. Its protein product is CASSWTSGYQETQYF.

The gene calls are TRBV11-1 and TRBJ2-7, with 7 bases that match TRBD2. The germline V gene has CDR1 SGHAT and CDR2 FQDESV (reference sequence). Unmatched junction bases numbered 7, after V lost 4 bases and J lost 1 base. The CDR3 spans 15 residues. Written as DNA, the CDR3 is TGTGCCAGCAGCTGGTTCGGCGGGGGTTCCTACGAGCAGTACTTC. This gives the protein CASSWFGGGSYEQYF.

There are many counts of this clonotype. The rearrangement joins TRBV20-1 to TRBJ2-7; D is uncertain. Germline CDR1 and CDR2: DFQATT and SNEGSKA (reference sequence). V was shortened by 3 bases and J by 1 base, with 10 bases between the two germline ends. CDR3 size: 13 residues. The CDR3 DNA sequence: TGCAGTGCTAGGGGTGGCGGTTCCTACGAGCAGTACTTC. Translating it yields CSARGGGSYEQYF.

This clonotype was picked up a small number of times. The chain carries TRBV2 and TRBJ1-6; the match to TRBD1 covers 8 bases. The V and J ends lost 9 bases and 4 bases, in that order; junction bases with no gene match: 8. This CDR3 is 15 amino acids long. Germline V gene lookup returns CDR1 SNHLY and CDR2 FYNNEI. The CDR3 protein is CASSLGQDYNSPLHF. The CDR3 DNA follows: TGTGCCAGTTCCCTGGGACAGGATTATAATTCACCCCTCCACTTT. Full variable domain (outside the CDR3, taken from reference TRBV2 and TRBJ1-6): EPEVTQTPSHQVTQMGQEVILRCVPISNHLYFYWYRQILGQKVEFLVSFYNNEISEKSEIFDDQFSVERPDGSNFTLKIRSTKLEDSAMYFCASSLGQDYNSPLHFGNGTRLTVT.

The table lists this clonotype with many counts. The V and J genes are TRBV6-5 and TRBJ2-5, with 8 bases matching TRBD1. This CDR3 spans 13 amino acids. The trim removed 2 bases at V and 4 bases at J, leaving 0 bases unmatched. The V gene's germline CDR1 is MNHEY and CDR2 SVGAGI. In nucleotides, the CDR3 is TGTGCCAGCAGTTACGACAGGGGAGAGACCCAGTACTTC. This gives the protein CASSYDRGETQYF.